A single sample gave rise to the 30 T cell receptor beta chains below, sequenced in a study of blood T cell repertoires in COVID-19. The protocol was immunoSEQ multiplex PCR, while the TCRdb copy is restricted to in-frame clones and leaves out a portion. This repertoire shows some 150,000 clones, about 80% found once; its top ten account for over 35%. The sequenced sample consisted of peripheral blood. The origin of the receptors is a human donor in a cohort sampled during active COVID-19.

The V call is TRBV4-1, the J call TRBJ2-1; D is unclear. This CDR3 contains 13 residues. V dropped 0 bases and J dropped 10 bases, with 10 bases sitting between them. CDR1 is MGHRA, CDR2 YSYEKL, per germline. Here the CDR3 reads CASSQDQGSEQFF. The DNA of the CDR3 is TGCGCCAGCAGCCAAGATCAAGGTAGCGAGCAGTTCTTC.

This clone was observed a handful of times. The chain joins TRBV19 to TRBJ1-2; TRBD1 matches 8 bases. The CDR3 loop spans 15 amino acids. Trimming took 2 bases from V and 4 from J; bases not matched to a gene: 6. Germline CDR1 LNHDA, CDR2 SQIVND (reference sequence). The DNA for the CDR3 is TGTGCCAGTAGTATACGGGAGGACAGGGCCTATGGCTACACCTTC. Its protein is CASSIREDRAYGYTF.

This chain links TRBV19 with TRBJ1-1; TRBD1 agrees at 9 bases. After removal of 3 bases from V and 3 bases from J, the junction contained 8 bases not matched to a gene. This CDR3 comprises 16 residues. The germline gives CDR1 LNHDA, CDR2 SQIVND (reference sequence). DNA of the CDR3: TGTGCCAGTAGTATTCCCCGGACAGGGGAATACACTGAAGCTTTCTTT. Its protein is CASSIPRTGEYTEAFF.

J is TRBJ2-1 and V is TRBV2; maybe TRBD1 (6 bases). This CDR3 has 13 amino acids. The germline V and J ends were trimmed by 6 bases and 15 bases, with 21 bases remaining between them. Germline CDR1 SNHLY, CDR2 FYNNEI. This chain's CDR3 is CASRATGFPTTFF. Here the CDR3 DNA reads TGTGCCAGCAGGGCGACAGGTTTCCCAACAACGTTCTTC.

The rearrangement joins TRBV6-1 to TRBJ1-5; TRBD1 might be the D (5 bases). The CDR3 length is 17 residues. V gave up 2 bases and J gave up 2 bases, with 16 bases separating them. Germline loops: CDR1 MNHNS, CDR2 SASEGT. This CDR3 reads CASSETRRQGGNQPQHF. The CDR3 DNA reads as TGTGCCAGCAGTGAAACTCGTCGTCAGGGCGGCAATCAGCCCCAGCATTTT.

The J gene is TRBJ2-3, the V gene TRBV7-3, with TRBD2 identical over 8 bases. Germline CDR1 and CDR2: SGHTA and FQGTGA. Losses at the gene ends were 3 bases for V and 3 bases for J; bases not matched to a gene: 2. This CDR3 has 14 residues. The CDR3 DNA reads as TGTGCCAGCAGCTTGCGGGGGGCTACAGATACGCAGTATTTT. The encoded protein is CASSLRGATDTQYF. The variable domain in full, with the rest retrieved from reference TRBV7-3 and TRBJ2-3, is GAGVSQTPSNKVTEKGKYVELRCDPISGHTALYWYRQSLGQGPEFLIYFQGTGAADDSGLPNDRFFAVRPEGSVSTLKIQRTERGDSAVYLCASSLRGATDTQYFGPGTRLTVL.

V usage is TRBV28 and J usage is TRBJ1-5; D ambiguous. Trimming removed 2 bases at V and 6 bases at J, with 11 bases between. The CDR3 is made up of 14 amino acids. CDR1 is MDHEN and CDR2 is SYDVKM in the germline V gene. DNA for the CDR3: TGTGCCAGCAGTTTAATAGGTCCGGGTCAGCCCCAGCATTTT. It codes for CASSLIGPGQPQHF.

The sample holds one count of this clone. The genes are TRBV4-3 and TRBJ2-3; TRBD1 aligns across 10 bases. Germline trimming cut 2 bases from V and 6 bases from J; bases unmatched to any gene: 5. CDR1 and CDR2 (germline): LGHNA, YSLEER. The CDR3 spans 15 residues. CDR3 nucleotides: TGCGCCAGCAGCCAAATCGGGACAGGGGTTGATACGCAGTATTTT. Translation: CASSQIGTGVDTQYF.

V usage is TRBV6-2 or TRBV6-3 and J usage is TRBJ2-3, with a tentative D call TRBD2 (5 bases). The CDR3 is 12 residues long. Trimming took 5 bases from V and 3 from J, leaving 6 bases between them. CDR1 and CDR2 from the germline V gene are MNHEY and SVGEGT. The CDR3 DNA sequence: TGTGCCAGCAGTCGCGGGACAGATACGCAGTATTTT. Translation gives CASSRGTDTQYF.

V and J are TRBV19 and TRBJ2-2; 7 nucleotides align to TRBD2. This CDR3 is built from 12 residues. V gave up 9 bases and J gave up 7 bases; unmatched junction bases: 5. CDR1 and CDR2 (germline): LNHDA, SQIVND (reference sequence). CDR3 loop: CASGGSHGELFF. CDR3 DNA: TGTGCCAGCGGGGGGAGTCACGGGGAGCTGTTTTTT.

CDR3 region: CASSMGTSGSFLDTQYF. The CDR3 DNA is TGTGCCAGTAGTATGGGGACTAGCGGGAGTTTTTTGGATACGCAGTATTTT. This chain uses TRBV19 with TRBJ2-3, with 14 positions matching TRBD2. The CDR3 consists of 17 residues. J was trimmed by 6 bases and V by 3 bases; bases with no gene match: 8. The germline V gene has CDR1 LNHDA and CDR2 SQIVND (reference sequence). Variable domain in full (rest from reference TRBV19 and TRBJ2-3): DGGITQSPKYLFRKEGQNVTLSCEQNLNHDAMYWYRQDPGQGLRLIYYSQIVNDFQKGDIAEGYSVSREKKESFPLTVTSAQKNPTAFYLCASSMGTSGSFLDTQYFGPGTRLTVL.

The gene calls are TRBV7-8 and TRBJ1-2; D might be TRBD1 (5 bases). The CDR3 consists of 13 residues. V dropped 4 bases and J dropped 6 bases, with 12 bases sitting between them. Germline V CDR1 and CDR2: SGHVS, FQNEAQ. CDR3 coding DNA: TGTGCCAGCAGCTATACGTGGGGGGATGGCTACACCTTC. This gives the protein CASSYTWGDGYTF.

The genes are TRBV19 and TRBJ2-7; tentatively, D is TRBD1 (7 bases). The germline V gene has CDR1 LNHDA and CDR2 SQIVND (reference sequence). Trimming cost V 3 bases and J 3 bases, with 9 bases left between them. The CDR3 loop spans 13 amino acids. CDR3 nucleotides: TGTGCCAGTAGTATCCAGGGGGGCTACGAGCAGTACTTC. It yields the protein CASSIQGGYEQYF.

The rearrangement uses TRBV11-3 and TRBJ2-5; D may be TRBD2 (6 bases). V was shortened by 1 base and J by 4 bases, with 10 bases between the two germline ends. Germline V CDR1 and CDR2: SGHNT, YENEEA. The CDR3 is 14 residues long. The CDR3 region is CASSLGGERETQYF. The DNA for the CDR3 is TGTGCCAGCAGCTTAGGGGGGGAGCGAGAGACCCAGTACTTC.

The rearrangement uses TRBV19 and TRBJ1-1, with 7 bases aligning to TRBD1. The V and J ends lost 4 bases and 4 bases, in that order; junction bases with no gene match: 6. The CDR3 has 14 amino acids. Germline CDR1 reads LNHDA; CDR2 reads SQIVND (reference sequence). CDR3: CASSTTGLGTEAFF. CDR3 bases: TGTGCCAGTAGTACGACAGGGTTGGGCACTGAAGCTTTCTTT.

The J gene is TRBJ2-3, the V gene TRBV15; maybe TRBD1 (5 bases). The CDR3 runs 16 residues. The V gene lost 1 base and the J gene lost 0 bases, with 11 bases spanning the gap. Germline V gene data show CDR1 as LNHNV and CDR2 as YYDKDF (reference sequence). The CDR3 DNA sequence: TGTGCCACCAGCAGAGGAAGTGGGGCTAGCACAGATACGCAGTATTTT. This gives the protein CATSRGSGASTDTQYF.

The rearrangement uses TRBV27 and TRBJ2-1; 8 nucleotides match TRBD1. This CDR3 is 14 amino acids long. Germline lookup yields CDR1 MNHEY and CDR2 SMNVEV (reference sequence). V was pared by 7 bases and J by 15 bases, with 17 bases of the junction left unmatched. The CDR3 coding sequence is TGTGCCAGCACCCCGGACAGGGCCGGGGTTGTTTTGTTCTTC. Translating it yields CASTPDRAGVVLFF.

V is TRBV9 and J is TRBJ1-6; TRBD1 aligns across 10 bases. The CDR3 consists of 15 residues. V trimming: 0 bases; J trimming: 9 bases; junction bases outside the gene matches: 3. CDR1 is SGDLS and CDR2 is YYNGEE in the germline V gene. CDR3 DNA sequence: TGTGCCAGCAGCGTAGGGGGACAGGGGACTTCACCCCTCCACTTT. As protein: CASSVGGQGTSPLHF.

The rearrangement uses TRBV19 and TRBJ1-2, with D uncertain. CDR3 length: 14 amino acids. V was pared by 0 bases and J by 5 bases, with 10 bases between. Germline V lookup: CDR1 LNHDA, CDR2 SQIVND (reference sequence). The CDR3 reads CASSIDDTLYGYTF. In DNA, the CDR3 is TGTGCCAGTAGTATAGACGACACCCTTTATGGCTACACCTTC.

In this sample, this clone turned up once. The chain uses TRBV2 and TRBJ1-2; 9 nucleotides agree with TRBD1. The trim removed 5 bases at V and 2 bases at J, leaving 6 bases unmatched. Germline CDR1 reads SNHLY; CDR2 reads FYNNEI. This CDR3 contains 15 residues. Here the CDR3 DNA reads TGTGCCAGCAGTAGAACAGGGGGCGGAAACTATGGCTACACCTTC. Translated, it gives CASSRTGGGNYGYTF.

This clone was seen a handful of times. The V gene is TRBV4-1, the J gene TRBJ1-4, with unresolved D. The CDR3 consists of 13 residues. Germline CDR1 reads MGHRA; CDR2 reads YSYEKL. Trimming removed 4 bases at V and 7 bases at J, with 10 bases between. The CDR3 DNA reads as TGCGCCAGCAGCCGTCCCCCCGGTGAAAAACTGTTTTTT. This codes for CASSRPPGEKLFF.

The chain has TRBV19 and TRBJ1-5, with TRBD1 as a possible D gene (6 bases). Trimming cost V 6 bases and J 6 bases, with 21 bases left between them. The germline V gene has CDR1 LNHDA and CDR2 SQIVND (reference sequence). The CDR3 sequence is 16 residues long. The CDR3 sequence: CASSKVDRGSGQPQHF. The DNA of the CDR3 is TGTGCCAGTAGCAAGGTGGACAGAGGCTCCGGTCAGCCCCAGCATTTT.

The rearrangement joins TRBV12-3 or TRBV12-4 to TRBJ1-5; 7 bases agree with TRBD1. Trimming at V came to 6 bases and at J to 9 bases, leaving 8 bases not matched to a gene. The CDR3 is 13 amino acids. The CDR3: CASRQGGQGPQHF. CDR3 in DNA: TGTGCCAGCAGGCAGGGGGGACAAGGGCCCCAGCATTTT.

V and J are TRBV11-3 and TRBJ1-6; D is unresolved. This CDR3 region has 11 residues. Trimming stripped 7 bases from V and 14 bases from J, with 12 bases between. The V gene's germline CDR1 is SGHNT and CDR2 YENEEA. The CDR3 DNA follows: TGTGCCAGCACCTCAAGCGAGACCCTCCACTTT. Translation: CASTSSETLHF.

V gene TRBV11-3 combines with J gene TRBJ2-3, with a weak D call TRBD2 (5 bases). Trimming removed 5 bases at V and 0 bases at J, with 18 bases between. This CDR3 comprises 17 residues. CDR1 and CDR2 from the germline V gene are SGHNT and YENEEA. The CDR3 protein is CASSPRRSGASTDTQYF. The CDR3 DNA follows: TGTGCCAGCAGCCCAAGGAGGTCAGGAGCTAGCACAGATACGCAGTATTTT.

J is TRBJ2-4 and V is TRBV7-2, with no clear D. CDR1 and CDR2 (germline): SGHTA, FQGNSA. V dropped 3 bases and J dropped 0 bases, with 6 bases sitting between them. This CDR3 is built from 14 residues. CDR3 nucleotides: TGTGCCAGCAGCTTCGCAGTAGCCAAAAACATTCAGTACTTC. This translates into CASSFAVAKNIQYF.

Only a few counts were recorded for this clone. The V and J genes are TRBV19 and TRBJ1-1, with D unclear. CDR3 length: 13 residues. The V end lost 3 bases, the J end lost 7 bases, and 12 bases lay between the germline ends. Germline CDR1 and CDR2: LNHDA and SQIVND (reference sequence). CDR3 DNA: TGTGCCAGTAGTATCCTGGCGACGGGTGAAGCTTTCTTT. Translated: CASSILATGEAFF.

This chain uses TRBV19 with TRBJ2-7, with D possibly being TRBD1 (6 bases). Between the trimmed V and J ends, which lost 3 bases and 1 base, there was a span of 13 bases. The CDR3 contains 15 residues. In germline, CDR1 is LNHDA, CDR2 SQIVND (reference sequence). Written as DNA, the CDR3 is TGTGCCAGTAGTATGCAGGGGCCGTATTCCTACGAGCAGTACGTC. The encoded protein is CASSMQGPYSYEQYV.

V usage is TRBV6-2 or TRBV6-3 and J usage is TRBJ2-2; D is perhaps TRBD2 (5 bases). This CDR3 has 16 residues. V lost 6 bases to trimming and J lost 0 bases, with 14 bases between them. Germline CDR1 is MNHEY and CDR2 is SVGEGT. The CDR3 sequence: CASSRTRISNTGELFF. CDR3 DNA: TGTGCCAGCAGCCGTACTAGAATATCGAACACCGGGGAGCTGTTTTTT.

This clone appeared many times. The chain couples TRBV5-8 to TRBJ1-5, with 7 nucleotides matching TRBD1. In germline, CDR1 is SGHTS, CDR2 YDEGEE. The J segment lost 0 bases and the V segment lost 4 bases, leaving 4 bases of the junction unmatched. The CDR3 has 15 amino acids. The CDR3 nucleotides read TGTGCCAGCAGCCCCGGGACAGATAGCAATCAGCCCCAGCATTTT. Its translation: CASSPGTDSNQPQHF.